These T cell receptor beta chains were read from a single sample in a study of cytomegalovirus exposure and HLA in healthy donors. Libraries were prepared by immunoSEQ multiplex PCR; TCRdb keeps only in-frame clonotypes and omits some of them. The table has about 170,000 clones, roughly 84% seen once. The sequencing input was PBMCs. The receptors were gathered from a male donor in good health and CMV-seronegative. The CDR3 runs from the conserved cysteine through the conserved F or W. A D gene is named only where the DNA matches it firmly. Some rows have no size entry. The others give once, few or many, or a class for an expanded clone.

d_call	v_call	j_call	clone_size	cdr3_nt	cdr3_aa
TRBD1	TRBV10-3	TRBJ1-2	-	TGTGCCATCAGTCCCGGGGGACAGATTAACTATGGCTACACCTTC	CAISPGGQINYGYTF
TRBD2	TRBV7-2	TRBJ2-4	-	TGTGCCAGCAGCCTCAAGCGGGGCGCCAAAAACATTCAGTACTTC	CASSLKRGAKNIQYF
-	TRBV7-3	TRBJ1-3	-	TGTGCCAGCAGCTTAGCAGGGTCCGGAAACACCATATATTTT	CASSLAGSGNTIYF
-	TRBV5-4	TRBJ2-7	-	TGTGCCAGCAGCTCCCCGAGCACCTACGAGCAGTACTTC	CASSSPSTYEQYF
-	TRBV4-3	TRBJ2-1	once	TGCGCCAGCAGCCACCTGGGAGAGGTGGCGGAGCAGTTCTTC	CASSHLGEVAEQFF
-	TRBV7-9	TRBJ1-1	-	TGTGCCCTTAGCCCTGACTCGAACACTGAAGCTTTCTTT	CALSPDSNTEAFF
TRBD1	TRBV19	TRBJ2-7	few	TGTGCCACCCGACAGGGTTTCGACGAGCAGTACTTC	CATRQGFDEQYF
TRBD2	TRBV7-9	TRBJ2-1	-	TGTGCCAGCAGCCCCCCTTTTAGCGGGGGGGCGTCCTACAATGAGCAGTTCTTC	CASSPPFSGGASYNEQFF
TRBD1	TRBV9	TRBJ1-3	-	TGTGCCAGCAGCGGAGGGACAGCAATGTTCTCTGGAAACACCATATATTTT	CASSGGTAMFSGNTIYF
-	TRBV10-1	TRBJ2-1	-	TGCGCCAGCAGTGATTTAGGGGGAGACTCCTACAATGAGCAGTTCTTC	CASSDLGGDSYNEQFF
-	TRBV2	TRBJ2-5	-	TGTGCCAGCAGTGTCGGCCTAGCTGGCGAGACCCAGTACTTC	CASSVGLAGETQYF
TRBD1	TRBV19	TRBJ1-2	-	TGTGCCAGTATCCCAGGACAGGGGGACTATGGCTACACCTTC	CASIPGQGDYGYTF
TRBD1	TRBV5-1	TRBJ1-2	-	TGCGCCAGCAGCTCATCCGGGACAGGCGCTAACTATGGCTACACCTTC	CASSSSGTGANYGYTF
-	TRBV21-1	TRBJ1-5	once	TGTGCCAGCAGCAAAAACCCCAGGGAAAGGGCAGATCGGCCCCAGCATTTT	CASSKNPRERADRPQHF
-	TRBV5-1	TRBJ1-2	-	TGCGCCAGCAGACCCGATGGGACACCGACCGCTAACTATGGCTACACCTTC	CASRPDGTPTANYGYTF
-	TRBV25-1	TRBJ1-2	-	TGTGCCAGCAGTGAACCCCACAGAAACTATGGCTACACCTTC	CASSEPHRNYGYTF
-	TRBV6-1	TRBJ2-7	few	TGTGCCAGCAACGAGCGGAGGGGCGGGGACGAGCAGTACTTC	CASNERRGGDEQYF
TRBD2	TRBV7-9	TRBJ2-7	once	TGTGCCAGCAGATCCGGCGGGGGGGGCAGTCGGGAGCAGTACTTC	CASRSGGGGSREQYF
-	TRBV28	TRBJ1-3	once	TGTGCCAGCAGTTACCCCTCCGTAGACTCTGGAAACACCATATATTTT	CASSYPSVDSGNTIYF
TRBD2	TRBV7-2	TRBJ2-3	-	TGTGCCAGCACCCAGCGGGGGGGCGGGGATACGCAGTATTTT	CASTQRGGGDTQYF
TRBD1	TRBV9	TRBJ1-1	-	TGTGCCAGCAGCGCCACAGGGGGCGGGAGCACTGAAACTTTCTTT	CASSATGGGSTETFF
TRBD1	TRBV29-1	TRBJ1-5	-	TGCAGCGTCCGGGACAGAGATCAGCCCCAGCATTTT	CSVRDRDQPQHF
-	TRBV5-8	TRBJ1-4	-	TGTGCCAGCAGCGCTGAGGGACTCAAACTGGAAAAACTGTTTTTT	CASSAEGLKLEKLFF
-	TRBV27	TRBJ1-5	few	TGTGCCAGCAGTGCCCGGGGGAGGGAGAATCAGCCCCAGCATTTT	CASSARGRENQPQHF
-	TRBV5-1	TRBJ1-1	-	TGCGCCAGCAGCTCGAACTATGGAGGAACTGAAGCTTTCTTT	CASSSNYGGTEAFF
TRBD1	TRBV7-9	TRBJ2-3	-	TGTTCCAGCAGCCCAAAGGCCAGACAGGGAATAATCACAGATACGCAGTATTTT	CSSSPKARQGIITDTQYF
TRBD1	TRBV5-1	TRBJ2-2	-	TGCGCCAGCAGTTTGACAGGGTTGAACACCGGGGAGCTGTTTTTT	CASSLTGLNTGELFF
TRBD1	TRBV5-1	TRBJ1-2	-	TGCGCCAGCAGCTTGGCGGACAGGGATGGCTACACCTTC	CASSLADRDGYTF
-	TRBV11-2	TRBJ1-4	-	TGTGCCAGCAGCTCAGCGCGGGGGGCATATGAAAAACTGTTTTTT	CASSSARGAYEKLFF
-	TRBV7-2	TRBJ1-2	few	TGTGCCAGCAGCTCCTTCATGGGGACTGACTATGGCTACACCTTC	CASSSFMGTDYGYTF
TRBD1	TRBV2	TRBJ1-3	-	TGTGCCAGCACACCGGGACAGGGCAGAATAGGTCCTGGAAACACCATATATTTT	CASTPGQGRIGPGNTIYF
-	TRBV5-4	TRBJ2-5	-	TGTGCCAGCAGCCCCGATGGGACATCGGAGACCCAGTACTTC	CASSPDGTSETQYF
-	TRBV7-3	TRBJ1-6	-	TGTGCCAGCAGCTCAGCAGGGTCTTCACCCCTCCACTTT	CASSSAGSSPLHF
-	TRBV28	TRBJ2-6	-	TGTGCCAGCAGTTTAGGGGGGATCGGGGCCAACGTCCTGACTTTC	CASSLGGIGANVLTF
-	TRBV21-1	TRBJ1-2	few	TGTGCCAGCAGCAAAGTTGGGAGAAGACAGGGCTCCTATGGCTACACCTTC	CASSKVGRRQGSYGYTF
-	TRBV5-6	TRBJ2-7	-	TGTGCCAGCAGCACGTACAGGGTCGAGCAGTACTTC	CASSTYRVEQYF
-	TRBV9	TRBJ1-2	-	TGTGCCAGCTACGGAGGGGTGAGAGGCTACACCTTC	CASYGGVRGYTF
TRBD1	TRBV5-1	TRBJ2-7	-	TGCGCCAGCAGCCCGGACAGGGCCTACGAGCAGTACTTC	CASSPDRAYEQYF
TRBD2	TRBV29-1	TRBJ2-3	-	TGCAGCGTTGTCTCGCTAGCGGTAGGGACAGATACGCAGTATTTT	CSVVSLAVGTDTQYF
-	TRBV11-3	TRBJ2-6	-	TGTGCCAGCAGCCCAACCGGAGCTGGGGCCAACGTCCTGACTTTC	CASSPTGAGANVLTF
-	TRBV6-5	TRBJ1-2	-	TGTGCCAGCAGTTATCAAGAGCGCTATGGCTACACCTTC	CASSYQERYGYTF
-	TRBV27	TRBJ1-2	few	TGTGCCAGCAGTCCAACCCTCGGGGGGGACTATGGCTACACCTTC	CASSPTLGGDYGYTF
TRBD1	TRBV18	TRBJ1-1	-	TGTGCCAGCTCACTGACAGGGGGGAACACTGAAGCTTTCTTT	CASSLTGGNTEAFF